This T cell receptor beta chain originates from a study of blood T cells in healthy people across ages (dated by TCRdb to the mid-2010s). In terms of the full investigation: In model experiments, roughly one uniquely barcoded TCR beta cDNA molecule per two T cells was captured by template switching. For two donors (one aged 18 to 29 and one aged 80 or older), the study analyzed two additional independent replicas of 1 million unique cDNA reads from the same blood draw. Age-related changes in TCR beta repertoire diversity were measured in the study by deep sequencing normalized with unique cDNA molecular identifiers. To avoid experimental bias, donors of different ages were randomly spread across the sequencing lanes. Four age groups were formed from the donors: young (average 16 years), middle-aged (approximately 39), aged (62) and long-lived (about 80).

The CDR3 covers 12 residues, taking in both the cysteine and the phenylalanine. Kept here is only the CDR3 DNA, which spans 36 bases and is read in frame from base 1. The germline V gene sets CDR1 to ENHRY and CDR2 to SYGVKD. The junction shows trimming of 6 bases on V and 8 bases on J, and the gene matches do not reach 6 bases of it. What the work shows at the level of the full study, not this receptor alone: Since profiling was done on bulk unsorted PBMCs, naive and antigen-experienced compartments could not be conclusively compared. There was a strong correlation between observed TCR beta diversity and the percentage of naive T cells measured by flow cytometry. Compared with the aged group, more naive CD4+ T cells, fewer expanded clones and increased TCR diversity were shown by the long-lived group, suggesting age selection. Because the CMV infection status of the donors was unknown, age-related changes in expanded clonotypes may potentially have been confounded. Observed TCR beta diversity per million T cells fell roughly linearly with age, and a significant reduction was already apparent by age approximately 41. Total diversity estimates from one million sequenced T cells were considered lower bounds and underestimates.

For this clonotype: Its antigen is still unknown. No base quality values were provided; no much bigger clone lies one nucleotide off.

The roughly 39 donors, aged about 6 to 95 years, were systemically healthy Caucasian individuals from Russia. Each donor gave about 10 milliliters of peripheral blood, drawn into EDTA-treated Vacutainer tubes. Ficoll-Paque density-gradient centrifugation was used to isolate PBMCs, with at least 6.5 million obtained per sample. Total RNA, at least 5 micrograms per sample, was extracted from PBMCs with Trizol reagent. For every donor, an aliquot of PBMCs went through flow cytometry to measure the percentages of naive CD45RAhigh/CD27high T cells. The library was generated by 5' RACE. The run used an Illumina HiSeq 2500. A second PCR of about 6 to 12 cycles was performed with a sample-barcoded 5' primer and a J-beta primer mix. Each TCR beta cDNA molecule received a unique molecular identifier from a template-switch 5' adaptor carrying 12 random nucleotides. At least 2.5 million CDR3-containing paired-end reads were obtained from each sample. All of the RNA was converted into first-strand cDNA using the Mint cDNA synthesis kit, with a TRBC-specific oligonucleotide serving as the primer. Following uracil-DNA glycosylase treatment, all cDNA underwent a first 18-cycle PCR with the universal primers M1SS and BC2_uni_R. The authors' pipeline ran thus. Normalization of each sample was performed by random selection of 1 million high-quality reads, each carrying a distinct molecular identifier. Reads with shared molecular identifiers were discarded instead of being binned into consensus sequences. MiTCR, with a Q25 quality threshold and the strictest error-elimination algorithm, was used for CDR3 identification, clonotype clustering and error correction. A nonparametric unseen species model with Euler transformation was used to estimate a lower bound on total TCR beta diversity. TCRdb ran its own pipeline on the public reads, namely fastp trimming at Q25 and MiXCR clone calling, and kept in-frame beta chains. Each entry merges the rows of one CDR3 protein and shows their most common DNA and genes. TCRdb, not the authors, supplied the V and J calls. The sample table records roughly 800,000 distinct CDR3 sequences; 58% of these occur just once. The top ten clones comprise approximately 20% of the sample.

The sample was blood. The TCR originated in a man aged 30-40 years in good health. Here the chain combines TRBV10-3 and TRBJ1-2, with TRBD1 matching 7 junction bases. CDR3 region: CAIRMTGKGYTF. The DNA sequence is given as TGTGCCATCAGGATGACAGGGAAAGGCTACACCTTC.